The 12 T cell receptor beta chains listed next were all sequenced from one sample in a study of blood T cells in healthy people across ages. Sample-barcoded 5' priming and a J-beta primer mix drove a second PCR of 7 to 11 cycles. From the 5' RACE reads, TCRdb called clonotypes with MiXCR, one entry per CDR3 protein. The repertoire holds hundreds of thousands of distinct CDR3 sequences, with 40% to 45% as singletons. Sequencing was performed on blood. These receptors were collected from a man older than 75 in good health.

The J gene is TRBJ2-5, the V gene TRBV14; the match to TRBD2 covers 11 bases. The germline CDR1 and CDR2 sequences are SGHDN and FVKESK. V gave up 3 bases and J gave up 11 bases; unmatched junction bases: 17. The CDR3 consists of 17 residues. CDR3 in amino acids: CASSQETGLAANNEQYF. The CDR3, as DNA: TGTGCCAGCAGCCAGGAAACGGGACTAGCGGCTAACAATGAGCAGTACTTC.

This rearrangement joins TRBV30 to TRBJ2-2; 10 bases are a match to TRBD2. Germline V gives CDR1 GTSNPN, CDR2 SVGIG (reference sequence). V lost 2 bases, J lost 4 bases, and 10 bases stayed unmatched. The CDR3 totals 17 residues. In nucleotides, the CDR3 is TGTGCCTGGAGTAATTCTAGCGGGAGTATCCCCACCGGGGAGCTGTTTTTT. Amino acids: CAWSNSSGSIPTGELFF.

The V and J genes are TRBV29-1 and TRBJ1-4, with TRBD1 identical over 9 bases. V shed 7 bases and J 7 bases; nucleotides not matched to a gene: 7. The CDR3 length is 13 residues. Germline-derived CDR1 and CDR2 are SQVTM and ANQGSEA. CDR3 amino acids: CSGTGGAGEKLFF. The DNA for the CDR3 is TGCAGCGGAACAGGGGGCGCGGGTGAAAAACTGTTTTTT.

CDR3 sequence reads: CASSASRLAGGRDTQYF. In DNA form, the CDR3 reads TGTGCCAGCAGTGCCTCCCGACTAGCGGGAGGGAGGGATACGCAGTATTTT. This chain links TRBV27 with TRBJ2-3; 14 positions agree with TRBD2. The CDR3 is 17 residues long. Trimming cost V 5 bases and J 6 bases; bases outside gene matches: 10. Germline V CDR1 and CDR2: MNHEY, SMNVEV (reference sequence).

The chain combines TRBV6-6 with TRBJ1-1; 11 bases fit TRBD1. Germline V gives CDR1 MNHNY, CDR2 SVGAGI (reference sequence). This CDR3 is built from 15 residues. The V and J ends lost 4 bases and 5 bases, in that order; junction bases with no gene match: 6. The CDR3 bases are TGTGCCAGCAGTTTCGGGACAGGGGGAGGGACTGAAGCTTTCTTT. It is translated as CASSFGTGGGTEAFF.

About this clonotype itself: A junction boundary mismatches the germline segment, possibly from a read error. V is TRBV11-2 and J is TRBJ2-3; TRBD1 aligns across 9 bases. Germline CDR1 and CDR2: SGHAT and FQNNGV. The CDR3 extends over 17 amino acids. CDR3 coding DNA: TGTGCCAGCAGCTTAGCACAAATCGGACAGGGGACAGAGACGCAGTATTTT. Its protein is CASSLAQIGQGTETQYF.

This clonotype was observed a handful of times. The chain uses TRBV5-6 and TRBJ2-3; D remains unclear. Germline lookup yields CDR1 SGHDT and CDR2 YYEEEE. Trimming stripped 4 bases from V and 6 bases from J, with 6 bases between. The CDR3 is 11 residues long. Here the CDR3 reads CASSKSDTQYF. CDR3 in DNA: TGTGCCAGCAGCAAGAGCGATACGCAGTATTTT.

For this clonotype: This may stem from a read error, because a much larger clone lies one nucleotide away. This chain links TRBV20-1 with TRBJ2-7, with 12 bases lining up with TRBD2. The CDR3 is made up of 18 amino acids. The germline CDR1 and CDR2 sequences are DFQATT and SNEGSKA (reference sequence). With 3 bases clipped from V and 7 bases from J, the junction kept 19 bases outside the gene matches. This CDR3 is CSASRRLAGGPGYNEQYF. Here the CDR3 DNA reads TGCAGTGCTAGTAGGCGCCTAGCGGGAGGGCCCGGCTACAATGAGCAGTACTTC.

The genes are TRBV11-2 and TRBJ2-1, with 7 bases matching TRBD1. CDR3 length: 15 residues. CDR1 and CDR2 (germline): SGHAT, FQNNGV. V lost 5 bases, J lost 8 bases, and 12 bases stayed unmatched. CDR3 sequence reads: CASSQDLHRGDEQFF. The CDR3 DNA follows: TGTGCCAGCAGCCAAGACCTTCACAGGGGCGATGAGCAGTTCTTC.

The chain recombines TRBV25-1 with TRBJ1-1; TRBD1 is a possible D gene (5 bases). Per germline, CDR1 MGHDK and CDR2 SYGVNS. Deletions cut 1 base from V and 7 bases from J, with 10 bases between. The CDR3 consists of 13 residues. CDR3 sequence reads: CASSELGGIEAFF. In DNA form, the CDR3 reads TGTGCCAGCAGTGAATTGGGGGGGATTGAAGCTTTCTTT.

The rearrangement uses TRBV10-3 and TRBJ2-3, with 7 bases that match TRBD1. This CDR3 region has 13 residues. V lost 10 bases and J lost 4; bases outside the gene matches: 8. Germline V gene lookup returns CDR1 ENHRY and CDR2 SYGVKD. Here the CDR3 DNA reads TGTGCCACTGGGACAGCCCAAGCAGATACGCAGTATTTT. It codes for CATGTAQADTQYF.

This chain connects TRBV7-3 to TRBJ2-1; 7 nucleotides match TRBD2. The trim removed 0 bases at V and 2 bases at J, leaving 4 bases unmatched. This CDR3 is built from 16 residues. Germline assignment: CDR1 SGHTA and CDR2 FQGTGA. The DNA for the CDR3 is TGTGCCAGCAGCTTAACCGGGACTACCCCCTACAATGAGCAGTTCTTC. As protein: CASSLTGTTPYNEQFF.